This TCR beta chain was obtained from a study of a mutant IDH1 vaccine in newly diagnosed glioma. Study context: Across weeks 1, 3, 5, 7, 11, 15, 19 and 23, patients received a vaccination each time, eight in all. Radiotherapy alone preceded vaccination by 4-6 weeks; alternatively, vaccination started with temozolomide cycles. Earlier therapy was either radiotherapy, temozolomide, or both, and most got both.

The study, taken as a whole, reports: Researchers report vaccine-induced immune responses in just under 95% of patients.

Comment on this clone: Its antigen is not known.

CDR3 length equals 13 residues. Trimming took 5 bases from V and 1 from J, leaving 9 bases between them. Germline V gives CDR1 SGHRS, CDR2 YFSETQ. Profiling relied on immunoSEQ multiplex PCR, and the TCRdb table lists in-frame clones only, not all of them. The sample has tens of thousands of clones, roughly 90% seen once. Time point defined: week 5, during vaccination. The content of each vaccine dose was 300 ug of mutant IDH1 20-mer peptide, and topical imiquimod accompanied it. This TCR was sampled from a young man with glioma. This sequence joins TRBV5-1 and TRBJ1-1, with D maybe TRBD1 (5 bases). The material was PBMCs, obtained from a glioma patient whose treatment included an IDH1 peptide vaccine. The CDR3 spells CASSWQGNTEAFF. The CDR3 coding sequence is TGCGCCAGCAGTTGGCAGGGGAACACTGAAGCTTTCTTT.